Listed here are 28 T cell receptor beta chains from one sample, sequenced in a study of type 1 regulatory T cells. No antigen has been assigned to these receptors. One entry per CDR3 protein, called by TCRdb with MiXCR from the reads. The sample has roughly 68,000 distinct CDR3 sequences, around 57% seen once. The sample taken for sequencing was cultured T cells, either the whole culture or a sorted T cell fraction (not recorded which). The subset here: Tr1-enriched cell product generated in vitro against host alloantigens. The receptors derive from a human donor in good health.

This clonotype was detected only a few times. This chain joins TRBV6-2 or TRBV6-3 and TRBJ2-3, with D possibly TRBD1 on 6 matching bases. Germline-derived CDR1 and CDR2 are MNHEY and SVGEGT. Trimming pared 5 bases from V and 6 bases from J, leaving 9 bases between. The CDR3 consists of 12 residues. DNA of the CDR3: TGTGCCAGCAGTCAGGGGATTGATACGCAGTATTTT. Protein sequence: CASSQGIDTQYF.

The table lists this clonotype with a count of one. The rearrangement links TRBV20-1 to TRBJ1-2; TRBD1 aligns across 8 bases. Germline V gives CDR1 DFQATT, CDR2 SNEGSKA (reference sequence). This CDR3 region has 16 residues. Trimming at V came to 5 bases and at J to 0 bases, leaving 11 bases not matched to a gene. CDR3 in DNA: TGCAGTGCTCTCGGGGACAGGCGATCTTCTAACTATGGCTACACCTTC. This encodes CSALGDRRSSNYGYTF.

The chain carries TRBV20-1 and TRBJ1-5; TRBD1 might be the D (6 bases). Trimming removed 0 bases from V and 5 bases from J, with 14 bases in between. The CDR3 is 15 residues long. Germline V gives CDR1 DFQATT, CDR2 SNEGSKA (reference sequence). The CDR3 sequence is CSARDVKGGDQPQHF. In nucleotides, the CDR3 is TGCAGTGCTAGAGACGTTAAGGGGGGTGATCAGCCCCAGCATTTT.

In its sample, this clonotype was seen once. The V gene is TRBV27, the J gene TRBJ1-2, with 7 bases identical to TRBD1. Germline loops: CDR1 MNHEY, CDR2 SMNVEV (reference sequence). Germline trimming cut 5 bases from V and 1 base from J; bases unmatched to any gene: 7. The CDR3 has 15 residues. CDR3 loop: CASSVTGWGNYGYTF. Here the CDR3 DNA reads TGTGCCAGCAGTGTGACAGGGTGGGGTAACTATGGCTACACCTTC.

V and J are TRBV28 and TRBJ2-2; D unclear. CDR3 size: 14 residues. V was pared by 2 bases and J by 3 bases, with 7 bases between. From germline, CDR1 is MDHEN and CDR2 SYDVKM. CDR3 DNA sequence: TGTGCCAGCAGTTTAGCCTACTACACCGGGGAGCTGTTTTTT. Residues: CASSLAYYTGELFF.

CDR3 region: CASSIPGRGTKETQYF. The CDR3 nucleotides read TGTGCCAGCAGCATCCCGGGACGGGGAACGAAAGAGACCCAGTACTTC. The chain is built from TRBV7-9 and TRBJ2-5; D tentatively reads TRBD1 or TRBD2 (5 bases each). From germline, CDR1 is SEHNR and CDR2 FQNEAQ (reference sequence). With 5 bases removed from V and 3 bases from J, the gap between germline ends came to 19 bases. The CDR3 sequence is 16 residues long.

This clonotype was seen a few times. The genes are TRBV27 and TRBJ2-1, with TRBD2 matching over 14 bases. Germline V lookup: CDR1 MNHEY, CDR2 SMNVEV (reference sequence). V gave up 6 bases and J gave up 13 bases; unmatched junction bases: 8. The length of the CDR3 is 14 residues. CDR3 coding DNA: TGTGCCAGCAGCCTCGGGACTAGCGGGAGCGCACAGTTCTTC. Protein product: CASSLGTSGSAQFF.

V is TRBV20-1 and J is TRBJ2-6, with D perhaps TRBD2 (6 bases). There are 12 residues in the CDR3. The germline V gene encodes CDR1 DFQATT and CDR2 SNEGSKA (reference sequence). The V and J ends lost 6 bases and 8 bases respectively, with 11 bases between them. This CDR3 reads CSAPAGTNVLTF. The CDR3 DNA follows: TGCAGTGCACCCGCGGGGACCAACGTCCTGACTTTC.

The V call is TRBV20-1, the J call TRBJ2-1, with TRBD2 matching 12 bases. V trimming: 6 bases; J trimming: 7 bases; junction bases outside the gene matches: 10. The germline CDR1 and CDR2 sequences are DFQATT and SNEGSKA (reference sequence). The CDR3 totals 15 residues. CDR3 protein: CSAIPLAGGRNEQFF. The CDR3 DNA follows: TGCAGTGCGATTCCTCTAGCGGGGGGGAGGAATGAGCAGTTCTTC.

The CDR3 DNA is TGTGCCAGCAGTAAATCTGGAAACACCATATATTTT. It specifies CASSKSGNTIYF. The chain uses TRBV12-3 or TRBV12-4 and TRBJ1-3; D call uncertain. Trimming took off 5 bases at V and 1 base at J, with 3 bases between the two ends. The CDR3 runs 12 residues.

The chain uses TRBV29-1 and TRBJ2-7; TRBD1 is a possible D gene (6 bases). The germline V and J ends were trimmed by 4 bases and 4 bases, with 11 bases remaining between them. Germline CDR1 is SQVTM and CDR2 is ANQGSEA. The CDR3 has 12 amino acids. In DNA, the CDR3 is TGCAGCGTTGGAGGCAGGGGATACGAGCAGTACTTC. It yields the protein CSVGGRGYEQYF.

This chain links TRBV29-1 with TRBJ2-2, with D possibly matching TRBD2 (6 bases). The CDR3 spans 14 residues. Germline assignment: CDR1 SQVTM and CDR2 ANQGSEA. V shed 6 bases and J shed 7 bases, with 18 bases lying between them. CDR3 DNA: TGCAGCGTCACTAGCCATAAGGGTGTCGGGGAGCTGTTTTTT. As protein: CSVTSHKGVGELFF.

The rearrangement joins TRBV7-8 to TRBJ2-2, with D unresolved. The germline CDR1 and CDR2 sequences are SGHVS and FQNEAQ. This CDR3 is built from 15 residues. V gave up 6 bases and J gave up 0 bases, with 11 bases separating them. The CDR3 DNA sequence: TGTGCCAGCAGTTATCTACTCGCGAACACCGGGGAGCTGTTTTTT. Its translation is CASSYLLANTGELFF.

The chain couples TRBV6-6 to TRBJ1-5; D ambiguous. CDR3 size: 16 residues. V was trimmed by 5 bases and J by 0 bases, leaving 14 bases between them. CDR1 MNHNY and CDR2 SVGAGI come from the germline V gene (reference sequence). CDR3 DNA sequence: TGTGCCAGCAGTGCTCGTACACAAGATAGCAATCAGCCCCAGCATTTT. It encodes CASSARTQDSNQPQHF.

The rearrangement links TRBV6-2 or TRBV6-3 to TRBJ2-3, with no clear D. CDR1 and CDR2 (germline): MNHEY, SVGEGT. CDR3 length equals 13 residues. Trimming stripped 1 base from V and 2 bases from J, with 4 bases between. CDR3 residues: CASSYWTTDTQYF. The CDR3 nucleotides read TGTGCCAGCAGTTACTGGACCACAGATACGCAGTATTTT.

This chain connects TRBV9 to TRBJ2-3, with unresolved D. The V end lost 3 bases, the J end lost 3 bases, and 14 bases lay between the germline ends. CDR1 is SGDLS and CDR2 is YYNGEE in the germline V gene. This CDR3 region has 15 residues. The CDR3 spells CASSARFGPTDTQYF. In DNA form, the CDR3 reads TGTGCCAGCAGCGCCCGTTTTGGGCCGACAGATACGCAGTATTTT.

With regard to this clonotype: A much more abundant neighbour one base away suggests this may be a read error. The chain employs TRBV6-1 and TRBJ2-5; D unclear. Germline loops: CDR1 MNHNS, CDR2 SASEGT. The CDR3 is made up of 14 amino acids. CDR3 amino acids: CASSEQTALESQYF. The DNA for the CDR3 is TGTGCCAGCAGTGAACAGACGGCTCTGGAGAGCCAGTACTTC.

This chain connects TRBV3-1 to TRBJ1-6; D is perhaps TRBD1 (6 bases). Germline CDR1 reads LGHDT; CDR2 reads YNNKEL (reference sequence). This CDR3 has 14 residues. V was shortened by 3 bases and J by 7 bases, with 10 bases between the two germline ends. The CDR3 DNA reads as TGTGCCAGCAGCCACCTCGACAGGAATTCACCCCTCCACTTT. Translated, it gives CASSHLDRNSPLHF.

V usage is TRBV25-1 and J usage is TRBJ1-2, with D tentatively TRBD1 (5 bases). V lost 3 bases to trimming and J lost 4 bases, with 12 bases between them. The CDR3 runs to 14 residues. Germline-derived CDR1 and CDR2 are MGHDK and SYGVNS. Here the CDR3 DNA reads TGTGCCAGCAGTGACGACAGTACCCTCTATGGCTACACCTTC. Its translation is CASSDDSTLYGYTF.

The gene calls are TRBV7-2 and TRBJ1-2, with 10 bases aligning to TRBD1. This CDR3 has 18 residues. V shed 2 bases, J shed 8 bases, and the junction held 17 bases outside the gene matches. Germline CDR1 SGHTA, CDR2 FQGNSA. The CDR3 is CASSLFVGTGVFADGYTF. CDR3 bases: TGTGCCAGCAGCTTATTCGTTGGGACAGGGGTTTTTGCTGACGGCTACACCTTC.

The sample holds a few counts of this clonotype. The chain employs TRBV7-9 and TRBJ1-4; unclear D gene. This CDR3 comprises 14 residues. Looked up from germline, CDR1 is SEHNR and CDR2 is FQNEAQ (reference sequence). V shed 4 bases and J shed 4 bases, with 10 bases lying between them. The CDR3 DNA sequence: TGTGCCAGCAGCTCAAGGTCGGTTAATGAAAAACTGTTTTTT. It codes for CASSSRSVNEKLFF.

The gene calls are TRBV6-2 or TRBV6-3 and TRBJ2-7; 8 nucleotides agree with TRBD1. Germline lookup yields CDR1 MNHEY and CDR2 SVGEGT. This CDR3 has 14 residues. V trimming: 2 bases; J trimming: 3 bases; junction bases outside the gene matches: 3. The CDR3 protein is CASSYPDRGYEQYF. In DNA, the CDR3 is TGTGCCAGCAGTTACCCTGACAGGGGCTACGAGCAGTACTTC.

This clonotype was seen only a few times. This rearrangement joins TRBV20-1 to TRBJ2-3; 7 bases line up with TRBD1. This CDR3 is 14 amino acids long. Trimming at V came to 3 bases and at J to 2 bases, leaving 5 bases not matched to a gene. Germline CDR1 reads DFQATT; CDR2 reads SNEGSKA (reference sequence). CDR3 in amino acids: CSASSRGNTDTQYF. For the CDR3, the DNA is TGCAGTGCTAGCTCCAGGGGGAACACAGATACGCAGTATTTT.

This chain links TRBV24-1 with TRBJ2-3, with 7 bases lining up with TRBD1. The V gene end was trimmed by 5 bases and the J gene end by 2 bases; junction bases not matched to a gene: 9. The length of the CDR3 is 16 residues. Germline V gives CDR1 KGHDR, CDR2 SFDVKD. DNA of the CDR3: TGTGCCACCAGTGGCGATAGGGGGACAGACACAGATACGCAGTATTTT. Protein sequence: CATSGDRGTDTDTQYF.

V is TRBV2 and J is TRBJ2-5, with D tentatively TRBD2 (5 bases). Trimming removed 11 bases from V and 3 bases from J, with 16 bases in between. The germline V gene encodes CDR1 SNHLY and CDR2 FYNNEI. The CDR3 is made up of 13 amino acids. The CDR3 spells CAGELVRKETQYF. The CDR3, as DNA: TGTGCCGGAGAACTAGTTCGGAAAGAGACCCAGTACTTC.

This chain links TRBV5-1 with TRBJ2-1; 14 nucleotides agree with TRBD2. Unmatched junction bases numbered 4, after V lost 2 bases and J lost 9 bases. The CDR3 contains 15 residues. Germline CDR1 reads SGHRS; CDR2 reads YFSETQ. In DNA form, the CDR3 reads TGCGCCAGCAGCTTCGGACTAGCGGGAGGAAGTGAGCAGTTCTTC. This codes for CASSFGLAGGSEQFF.

This clonotype has only a few counts. CDR3 nucleotide sequence: TGCAGTGCTAGAGAACTAGCGGGAGCCTCAGTTCCCAATGAGCAGTTCTTC. Protein sequence: CSARELAGASVPNEQFF. V is TRBV20-1 and J is TRBJ2-1; TRBD2 matches at 11 bases. V lost 0 bases to trimming and J lost 6 bases; unmatched junction nucleotides: 10. CDR3 length equals 17 residues. CDR1 and CDR2 (germline): DFQATT, SNEGSKA (reference sequence).

This clonotype is classed as medium-sized. The V call is TRBV28, the J call TRBJ2-1; TRBD1 matches 9 bases. Germline CDR1 MDHEN, CDR2 SYDVKM. V gave up 0 bases and J gave up 16 bases; unmatched junction bases: 7. The CDR3 length is 13 residues. CDR3 DNA sequence: TGTGCCAGCAGTTTATGGGCCCGGGACAGGGCCTTCTTC. Translated, it gives CASSLWARDRAFF.